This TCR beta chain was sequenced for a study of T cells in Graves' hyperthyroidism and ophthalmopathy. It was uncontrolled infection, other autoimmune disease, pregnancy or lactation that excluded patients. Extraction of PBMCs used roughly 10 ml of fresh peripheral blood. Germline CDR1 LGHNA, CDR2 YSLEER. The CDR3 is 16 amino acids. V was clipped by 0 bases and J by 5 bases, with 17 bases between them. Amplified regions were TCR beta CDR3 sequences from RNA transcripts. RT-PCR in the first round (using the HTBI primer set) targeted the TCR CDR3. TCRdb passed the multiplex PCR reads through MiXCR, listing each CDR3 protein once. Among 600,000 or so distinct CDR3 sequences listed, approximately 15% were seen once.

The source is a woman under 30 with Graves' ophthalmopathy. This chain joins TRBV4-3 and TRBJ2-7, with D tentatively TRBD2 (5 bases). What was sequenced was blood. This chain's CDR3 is CASSQEGGLGINEQYF. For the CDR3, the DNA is TGCGCCAGCAGCCAAGAAGGAGGCTTGGGTATAAACGAGCAGTACTTC.